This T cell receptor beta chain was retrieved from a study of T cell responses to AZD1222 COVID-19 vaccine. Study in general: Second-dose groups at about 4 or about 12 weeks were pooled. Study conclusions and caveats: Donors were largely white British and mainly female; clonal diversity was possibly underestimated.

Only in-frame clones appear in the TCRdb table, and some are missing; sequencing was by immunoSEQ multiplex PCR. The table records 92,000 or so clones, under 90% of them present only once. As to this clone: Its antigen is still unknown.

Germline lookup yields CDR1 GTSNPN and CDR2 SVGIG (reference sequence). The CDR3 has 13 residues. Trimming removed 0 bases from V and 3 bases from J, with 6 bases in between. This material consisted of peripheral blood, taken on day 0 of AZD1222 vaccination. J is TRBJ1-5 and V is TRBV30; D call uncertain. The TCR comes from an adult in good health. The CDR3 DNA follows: TGTGCCTGGAGTGTTTTGGACAATCAGCCCCAGCATTTT. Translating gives CAWSVLDNQPQHF.